The 10 T cell receptor beta chains listed next were all sequenced from one sample in a study of blood T cell repertoires in COVID-19. Generated by immunoSEQ multiplex PCR, the TCRdb table keeps only in-frame clones and is missing some. The table records around 150,000 clones, around 87% of them present only once. Sample: peripheral blood. The origin of the receptors is a woman aged 55-70 years with active or convalescent COVID-19.

With respect to this clone: Other nucleotide sequences in the sample specify the same CDR3. CDR3 coding DNA: TGTGCCAGTAGACCACAGGGGCTTAACACTGAAGCTTTCTTT. It codes for CASRPQGLNTEAFF. The chain joins TRBV19 to TRBJ1-1; 7 bases fit TRBD1. Germline-derived CDR1 and CDR2 are LNHDA and SQIVND (reference sequence). J was trimmed by 2 bases and V by 6 bases; bases with no gene match: 6. This CDR3 is built from 14 residues.

The J gene is TRBJ1-5, the V gene TRBV5-6, with 8 nucleotides matching TRBD1. The germline V gene encodes CDR1 SGHDT and CDR2 YYEEEE. V shed 4 bases, J shed 4 bases, and the junction held 7 bases outside the gene matches. The CDR3 runs 15 residues. The CDR3 DNA follows: TGTGCCAGCAGCCTGGCACAGGGGGGTAATCAGCCCCAGCATTTT. This encodes CASSLAQGGNQPQHF.

The rearrangement uses TRBV10-3 and TRBJ1-1; a weak D match, TRBD1 (5 bases). There are 15 residues in the CDR3. The germline gives CDR1 ENHRY, CDR2 SYGVKD. Trimming cost V 2 bases and J 0 bases, with 10 bases left between them. DNA for the CDR3: TGTGCCATCAGTGAGGTGGAGGGGATGAACACTGAAGCTTTCTTT. Protein sequence: CAISEVEGMNTEAFF.

This clone has just one count. This chain links TRBV7-2 with TRBJ2-3; D is unclear. Trimming shortened V by 0 bases and J by 0 bases, and 10 bases separated the two germline ends. The CDR3 spans 16 residues. Germline V gives CDR1 SGHTA, CDR2 FQGNSA. CDR3 protein: CASSLAGTTSTDTQYF. In DNA, the CDR3 is TGTGCCAGCAGCTTAGCGGGCACAACCAGCACAGATACGCAGTATTTT.

This clone came up once. J is TRBJ2-3 and V is TRBV6-2 or TRBV6-3, with D perhaps matching TRBD2 (6 bases). CDR1 MNHEY and CDR2 SVGEGT come from the germline V gene. The CDR3 spans 14 residues. Trimming left V 0 bases short and J 3 bases short, with 7 bases between. In DNA form, the CDR3 reads TGTGCCAGCAGTTACTCGCTAGCGACAGATACGCAGTATTTT. Its protein is CASSYSLATDTQYF.

V and J are TRBV10-3 and TRBJ1-2; no clear D. The CDR3 contains 13 residues. CDR1 ENHRY and CDR2 SYGVKD come from the germline V gene. Trimming stripped 4 bases from V and 3 bases from J, with 9 bases between. CDR3 region: CAISGQRDYGYTF. CDR3 sequence (DNA): TGTGCCATCAGTGGCCAGCGAGACTATGGCTACACCTTC.

The V and J genes are TRBV15 and TRBJ1-1, with D possibly being TRBD1 (5 bases). This CDR3 region has 13 residues. V shed 6 bases and J shed 10 bases, with 18 bases lying between them. Germline V gene sequence: CDR1 LNHNV, CDR2 YYDKDF (reference sequence). The CDR3 DNA reads as TGTGCCACCAGTAGTTCGTTTGCGGGGCGAGCTTTCTTT. Protein sequence: CATSSSFAGRAFF.

The chain links TRBV25-1 to TRBJ2-1, with D possibly being TRBD2 (6 bases). CDR1 MGHDK and CDR2 SYGVNS come from the germline V gene. The CDR3 runs 14 residues. The V end lost 4 bases, the J end lost 2 bases, and 9 bases lay between the germline ends. CDR3 in amino acids: CASSGLAAYNEQFF. CDR3 DNA sequence: TGTGCCAGCAGTGGGTTAGCGGCCTACAATGAGCAGTTCTTC.

This chain uses TRBV9 with TRBJ2-3, with D possibly matching TRBD2 (7 bases). The CDR3 contains 17 residues. Germline CDR1 SGDLS, CDR2 YYNGEE. V lost 4 bases to trimming and J lost 2 bases, with 20 bases between them. DNA of the CDR3: TGTGCCAGCAGCCTCAGAGGACTCGGGGGGCACACAGATACGCAGTATTTT. Its translation: CASSLRGLGGHTDTQYF.

V is TRBV19 and J is TRBJ2-7; D might be TRBD1 (5 bases). Germline values: CDR1 LNHDA, CDR2 SQIVND (reference sequence). The CDR3 is made up of 13 amino acids. Between the trimmed V and J ends, which lost 6 bases and 4 bases, there was a span of 13 bases. The CDR3 sequence is CASSFGREYEQYF. CDR3 DNA sequence: TGTGCCAGTAGCTTCGGCAGGGAATACGAGCAGTACTTC.